A selection of T cell receptor beta chains follows, all from one sample in a study of T cell responses to AZD1222 COVID-19 vaccine. Repertoires were generated with immunoSEQ multiplex PCR, while TCRdb's copy carries only in-frame clones and drops some. The sample includes 130,000 or so clones, about 92% seen only once; the top ten take over 0.9%. This specimen was peripheral blood, taken on day 0 of MenACWY control vaccination. The receptors derive from an adult in good health. Both conserved end residues are part of each CDR3. D genes are given only for firm matches. The size field is filled for only some rows; it gives once, few, many or a size class.

d_gene: -
j_gene: TRBJ2-1
v_gene: TRBV4-2
abundance: -
CDR3aa: CASSQTPSGHSYNEQFF
CDR3nt: TGTGCCAGCAGCCAAACCCCGAGCGGACACTCCTACAATGAGCAGTTCTTC

d_gene: -
j_gene: TRBJ1-5
v_gene: TRBV6-6
abundance: -
CDR3aa: CASTRTGHLNQPQHF
CDR3nt: TGTGCCAGTACCCGCACGGGGCACCTTAATCAGCCCCAGCATTTT

d_gene: -
j_gene: TRBJ2-5
v_gene: TRBV14
abundance: -
CDR3aa: CASSLFRGRETQYF
CDR3nt: TGTGCCAGCAGCCTGTTTCGGGGTAGAGAGACCCAGTACTTC

d_gene: -
j_gene: TRBJ1-6
v_gene: TRBV5-3
abundance: -
CDR3aa: CARSLRVGNSPLHF
CDR3nt: TGTGCCAGAAGCTTGAGGGTTGGAAATTCACCCCTCCACTTT

d_gene: -
j_gene: TRBJ1-1
v_gene: TRBV6-5
abundance: -
CDR3aa: CASSRQEGTEAFF
CDR3nt: TGTGCCAGCAGCCGACAGGAGGGGACTGAAGCTTTCTTT

d_gene: -
j_gene: TRBJ2-5
v_gene: TRBV5-1
abundance: once
CDR3aa: CASSLGTGLEQETQYF
CDR3nt: TGCGCCAGCAGCTTGGGAACAGGGCTCGAGCAAGAGACCCAGTACTTC

d_gene: -
j_gene: TRBJ1-6
v_gene: TRBV27
abundance: once
CDR3aa: CASSLGVYSPLHF
CDR3nt: TGTGCCAGCAGTTTAGGGGTGTACTCACCCCTCCACTTT

d_gene: -
j_gene: TRBJ2-1
v_gene: TRBV12-3/TRBV12-4
abundance: -
CDR3aa: CASSTGFYNEQFF
CDR3nt: TGTGCCAGCAGCACAGGGTTCTACAATGAGCAGTTCTTC

d_gene: TRBD1
j_gene: TRBJ1-2
v_gene: TRBV2
abundance: -
CDR3aa: CASSGTGGGGYTF
CDR3nt: TGTGCCAGCAGCGGGACAGGAGGAGGAGGCTACACCTTC

d_gene: -
j_gene: TRBJ1-5
v_gene: TRBV19
abundance: -
CDR3aa: CASSNGLNSNQPQHF
CDR3nt: TGTGCCAGTAGTAACGGACTTAATAGCAATCAGCCCCAGCATTTT

d_gene: -
j_gene: TRBJ2-3
v_gene: TRBV4-1
abundance: -
CDR3aa: CASSQVGRELADTQYF
CDR3nt: TGCGCCAGCAGCCAAGTGGGCAGGGAATTAGCAGATACGCAGTATTTT

d_gene: -
j_gene: TRBJ1-1
v_gene: TRBV5-1
abundance: -
CDR3aa: CASSLGLWNTEAFF
CDR3nt: TGCGCCAGCAGCCTGGGACTCTGGAACACTGAAGCTTTCTTT

d_gene: TRBD1
j_gene: TRBJ1-6
v_gene: TRBV7-2
abundance: -
CDR3aa: CASSEGQPSSYNSPLHF
CDR3nt: TGTGCCAGCAGCGAGGGACAGCCCAGCTCCTATAATTCACCCCTCCACTTT

d_gene: -
j_gene: TRBJ1-3
v_gene: TRBV3-1/TRBV3-2
abundance: -
CDR3aa: CASSQERMHSGNTIYF
CDR3nt: TGTGCCAGCAGCCAAGAGCGGATGCACTCTGGAAACACCATATATTTT

d_gene: -
j_gene: TRBJ1-1
v_gene: TRBV6-2/TRBV6-3
abundance: -
CDR3aa: CASSPGRWSTEAFF
CDR3nt: TGTGCCAGCAGTCCCGGACGGTGGAGCACTGAAGCTTTCTTT

d_gene: -
j_gene: TRBJ2-7
v_gene: TRBV5-6
abundance: -
CDR3aa: CASSLVGGTYEQYF
CDR3nt: TGTGCCAGCAGCTTGGTTGGCGGAACCTACGAGCAGTACTTC

d_gene: -
j_gene: TRBJ1-5
v_gene: TRBV2
abundance: -
CDR3aa: CASSPDRGNQPQHF
CDR3nt: TGTGCCAGCAGTCCGGACAGAGGCAATCAGCCCCAGCATTTT

d_gene: -
j_gene: TRBJ2-3
v_gene: TRBV3-1/TRBV3-2
abundance: -
CDR3aa: CASSQGTPSDTDTQYF
CDR3nt: TGTGCCAGCAGCCAAGGAACTCCTAGCGACACAGATACGCAGTATTTT

d_gene: -
j_gene: TRBJ1-1
v_gene: TRBV4-3
abundance: -
CDR3aa: CASSQDLWMNTEAFF
CDR3nt: TGCGCCAGCAGCCAAGATCTATGGATGAACACTGAAGCTTTCTTT

d_gene: TRBD2
j_gene: TRBJ2-3
v_gene: TRBV12-5
abundance: -
CDR3aa: CASVYGGTDTQYF
CDR3nt: TGTGCTAGTGTTTACGGGGGGACAGATACGCAGTATTTT

d_gene: -
j_gene: TRBJ2-1
v_gene: TRBV7-9
abundance: once
CDR3aa: CASSSSLGGGQFF
CDR3nt: TGTGCCAGCAGCTCCTCACTCGGCGGTGGGCAGTTCTTC

d_gene: TRBD2
j_gene: TRBJ2-3
v_gene: TRBV7-9
abundance: -
CDR3aa: CASSFIRTSGIADTQYF
CDR3nt: TGTGCCAGCAGCTTTATCCGGACTAGCGGGATCGCAGATACGCAGTATTTT

d_gene: TRBD1
j_gene: TRBJ1-6
v_gene: TRBV2
abundance: -
CDR3aa: CASSERDRNSPLHF
CDR3nt: TGTGCCAGCAGTGAGCGGGACAGGAATTCACCCCTCCACTTT

d_gene: -
j_gene: TRBJ2-7
v_gene: TRBV4-1
abundance: -
CDR3aa: CASSQGEVREQYF
CDR3nt: TGCGCCAGCAGCCAAGGAGAGGTTCGCGAGCAGTACTTC

d_gene: TRBD1
j_gene: TRBJ1-2
v_gene: TRBV7-2
abundance: -
CDR3aa: CASSALGGQGTNYGYTF
CDR3nt: TGTGCCAGCAGCGCACTTGGGGGACAGGGGACAAACTATGGCTACACCTTC

d_gene: -
j_gene: TRBJ1-2
v_gene: TRBV12-3/TRBV12-4
abundance: once
CDR3aa: CASSQSGFYGYTF
CDR3nt: TGTGCCAGCAGCCAATCCGGGTTCTATGGCTACACCTTC

d_gene: -
j_gene: TRBJ1-1
v_gene: TRBV10-1
abundance: -
CDR3aa: CASSESGGVGTEAFF
CDR3nt: TGCGCCAGCAGTGAGTCAGGAGGGGTCGGAACTGAAGCTTTCTTT

d_gene: -
j_gene: TRBJ1-1
v_gene: TRBV12-5
abundance: -
CDR3aa: CASGLNLQNTEAFF
CDR3nt: TGTGCTAGTGGTTTGAACCTACAGAACACTGAAGCTTTCTTT

d_gene: -
j_gene: TRBJ1-5
v_gene: TRBV27
abundance: once
CDR3aa: CASSLRQPDSNQPQHF
CDR3nt: TGTGCCAGCAGTCTCCGACAGCCTGATAGCAATCAGCCCCAGCATTTT

d_gene: -
j_gene: TRBJ2-3
v_gene: TRBV19
abundance: -
CDR3aa: CATKRSRQDPGDTQYF
CDR3nt: TGTGCCACTAAGCGGAGCCGCCAGGACCCAGGGGATACGCAGTATTTT

d_gene: TRBD1
j_gene: TRBJ2-5
v_gene: TRBV6-5
abundance: few
CDR3aa: CASKSPGGETQYF
CDR3nt: TGTGCCAGCAAATCGCCAGGGGGCGAGACCCAGTACTTC

d_gene: -
j_gene: TRBJ1-6
v_gene: TRBV5-1
abundance: -
CDR3aa: CASSLAGGNYNSPLHF
CDR3nt: TGCGCCAGCAGCTTGGCCGGGGGGAACTATAATTCACCCCTCCACTTT

d_gene: -
j_gene: TRBJ2-1
v_gene: TRBV6-5
abundance: -
CDR3aa: CASSYSGGAIYNEQFF
CDR3nt: TGTGCCAGCAGTTACTCTGGCGGGGCCATCTACAATGAGCAGTTCTTC

d_gene: -
j_gene: TRBJ1-4
v_gene: TRBV2
abundance: few
CDR3aa: CASRISTEKLFF
CDR3nt: TGTGCCAGCCGGATATCCACGGAAAAACTGTTTTTT

d_gene: -
j_gene: TRBJ2-3
v_gene: TRBV15
abundance: -
CDR3aa: CATSPGTSTDTQYF
CDR3nt: TGTGCCACCAGTCCGGGGACGAGCACAGATACGCAGTATTTT

d_gene: -
j_gene: TRBJ2-1
v_gene: TRBV6-6
abundance: -
CDR3aa: CASSYSTNSYNEQFF
CDR3nt: TGTGCCAGCAGTTACTCCACCAACTCCTACAATGAGCAGTTCTTC

d_gene: TRBD2
j_gene: TRBJ2-7
v_gene: TRBV6-5
abundance: -
CDR3aa: CASSYSIGGRVYEQYF
CDR3nt: TGTGCCAGCAGTTACTCGATCGGAGGGAGGGTGTACGAGCAGTACTTC

d_gene: TRBD2
j_gene: TRBJ2-3
v_gene: TRBV5-1
abundance: -
CDR3aa: CASSLGPLAGGTDTQYF
CDR3nt: TGCGCCAGCAGCTTGGGCCCACTAGCGGGAGGCACAGATACGCAGTATTTT

d_gene: -
j_gene: TRBJ1-2
v_gene: TRBV6-5
abundance: -
CDR3aa: CASRPAPGPYGYTF
CDR3nt: TGTGCCAGCAGACCAGCTCCAGGGCCCTATGGCTACACCTTC

d_gene: TRBD1
j_gene: TRBJ2-2
v_gene: TRBV3-1/TRBV3-2
abundance: -
CDR3aa: CASSQGDRGVGELFF
CDR3nt: TGTGCCAGCAGCCAAGGGGACAGGGGTGTGGGGGAGCTGTTTTTT